This paragraph covers one T cell receptor (beta chain) sequence. The data derive from a study of OX40 agonist ivuxolimab in advanced cancers. Here immunoSEQ multiplex PCR was the method, and the copy in TCRdb shows in-frame clones only, minus some. The data show about 55,000 clones, roughly 90% seen once. J gave up 3 bases and V 7 bases, and 16 bases lay outside the gene matches. Germline values: CDR1 LNHDA, CDR2 SQIVND (reference sequence). This CDR3 is 19 amino acids long. V is TRBV19 and J is TRBJ2-4, with 12 bases aligning to TRBD2. The receptor comes from an adult with an advanced solid tumor such as melanoma, head and neck, liver or kidney cancer. Sequenced material: CD4+ or CD8+ T cells sorted from blood, taken in a trial of the OX40 agonist ivuxolimab. CDR3 residues: CASTHSGLAGKNGKNIQYF. The DNA of the CDR3 is TGTGCCAGTACTCACTCCGGACTAGCGGGAAAAAATGGCAAAAACATTCAGTACTTC.